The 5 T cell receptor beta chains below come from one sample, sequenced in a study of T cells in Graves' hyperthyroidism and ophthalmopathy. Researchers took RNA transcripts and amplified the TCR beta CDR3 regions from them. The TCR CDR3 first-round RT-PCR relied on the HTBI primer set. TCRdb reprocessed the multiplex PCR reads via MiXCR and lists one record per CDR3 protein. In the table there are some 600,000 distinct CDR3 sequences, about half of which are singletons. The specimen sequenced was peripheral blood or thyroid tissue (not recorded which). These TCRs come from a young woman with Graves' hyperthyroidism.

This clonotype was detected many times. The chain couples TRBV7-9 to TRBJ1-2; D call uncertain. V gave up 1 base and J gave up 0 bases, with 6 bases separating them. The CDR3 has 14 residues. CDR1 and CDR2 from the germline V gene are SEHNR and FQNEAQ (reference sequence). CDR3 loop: CASSLVTTNYGYTF. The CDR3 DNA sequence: TGTGCCAGCAGCTTAGTAACAACTAACTATGGCTACACCTTC. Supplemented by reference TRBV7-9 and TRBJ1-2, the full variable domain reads DTGVSQNPRHKITKRGQNVTFRCDPISEHNRLYWYRQTLGQGPEFLTYFQNEAQLEKSRLLSDRFSAERPKGSFSTLEIQRTEQGDSAMYLCASSLVTTNYGYTFGSGTRLTVV.

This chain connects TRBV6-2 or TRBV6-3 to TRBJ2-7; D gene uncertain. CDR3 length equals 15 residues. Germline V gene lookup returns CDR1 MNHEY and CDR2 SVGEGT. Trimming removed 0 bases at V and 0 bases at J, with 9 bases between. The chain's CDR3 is CASSYSPLPSYEQYF. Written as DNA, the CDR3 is TGTGCCAGCAGTTACTCCCCTCTCCCCTCCTACGAGCAGTACTTC.

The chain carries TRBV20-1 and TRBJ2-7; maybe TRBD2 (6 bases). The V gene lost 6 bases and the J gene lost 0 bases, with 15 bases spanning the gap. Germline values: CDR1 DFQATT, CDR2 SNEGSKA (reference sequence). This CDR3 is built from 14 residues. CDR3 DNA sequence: TGCAGTGCGCGGCGGGGCGGGCCCTCCTACGAGCAGTACTTC. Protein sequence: CSARRGGPSYEQYF.

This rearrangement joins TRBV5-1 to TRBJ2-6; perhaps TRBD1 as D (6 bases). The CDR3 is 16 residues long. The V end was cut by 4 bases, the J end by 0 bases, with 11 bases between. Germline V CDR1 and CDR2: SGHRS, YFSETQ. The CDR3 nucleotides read TGCGCCAGCAGCCGATGGACAGTCTCTGGGGCCAACGTCCTGACTTTC. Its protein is CASSRWTVSGANVLTF.

The CDR3 region is CASSQGWGARTEAFF. As DNA, the CDR3 is TGTGCCAGCAGCCAAGGTTGGGGGGCGCGCACTGAAGCTTTCTTT. V and J are TRBV7-9 and TRBJ1-1, with D possibly TRBD1 on 6 matching bases. CDR3 length: 15 amino acids. Germline CDR1 and CDR2: SEHNR and FQNEAQ (reference sequence). Trimming removed 5 bases from V and 4 bases from J, with 17 bases in between.